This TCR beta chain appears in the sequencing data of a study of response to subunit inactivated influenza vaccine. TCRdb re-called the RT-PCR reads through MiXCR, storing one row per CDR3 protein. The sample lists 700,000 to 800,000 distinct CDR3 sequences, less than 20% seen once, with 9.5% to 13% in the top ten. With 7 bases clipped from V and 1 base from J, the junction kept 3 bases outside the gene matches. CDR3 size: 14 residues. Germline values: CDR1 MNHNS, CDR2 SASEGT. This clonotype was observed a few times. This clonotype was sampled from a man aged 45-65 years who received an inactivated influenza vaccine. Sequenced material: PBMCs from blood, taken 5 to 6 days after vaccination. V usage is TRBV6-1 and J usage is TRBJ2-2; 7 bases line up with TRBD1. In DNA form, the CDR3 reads TGTGCCAGCACCGACAGGGAGAACACCGGGGAGCTGTTTTTT. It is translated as CASTDRENTGELFF.